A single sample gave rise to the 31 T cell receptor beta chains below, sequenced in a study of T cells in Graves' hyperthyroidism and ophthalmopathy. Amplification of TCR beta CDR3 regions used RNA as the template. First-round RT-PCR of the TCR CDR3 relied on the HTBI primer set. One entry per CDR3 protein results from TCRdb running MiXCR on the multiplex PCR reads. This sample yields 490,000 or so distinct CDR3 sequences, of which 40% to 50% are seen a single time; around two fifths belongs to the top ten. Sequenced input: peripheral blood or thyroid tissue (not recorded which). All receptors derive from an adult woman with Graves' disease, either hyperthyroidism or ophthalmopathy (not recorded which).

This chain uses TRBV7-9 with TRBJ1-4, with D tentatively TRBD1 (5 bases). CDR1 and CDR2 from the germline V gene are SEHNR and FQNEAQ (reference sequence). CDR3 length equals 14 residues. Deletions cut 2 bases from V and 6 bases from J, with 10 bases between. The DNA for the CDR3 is TGTGCCAGCAGCTTATCGGAAGGGGATGAAAAACTGTTTTTT. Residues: CASSLSEGDEKLFF.

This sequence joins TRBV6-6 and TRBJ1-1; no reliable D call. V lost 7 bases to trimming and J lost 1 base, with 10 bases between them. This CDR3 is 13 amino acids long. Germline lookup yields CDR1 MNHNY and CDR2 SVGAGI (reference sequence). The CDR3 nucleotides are TGTGCCAGCACGCAATCCGGGAACACTGAAGCTTTCTTT. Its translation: CASTQSGNTEAFF.

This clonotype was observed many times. The CDR3 sequence is CASSPPRVGTEAFF. In DNA form, the CDR3 reads TGTGCCAGCAGCCCCCCCAGGGTGGGCACTGAAGCTTTCTTT. The J gene is TRBJ1-1, the V gene TRBV6-6; possible D gene TRBD1, 5 bases. Germline lookup yields CDR1 MNHNY and CDR2 SVGAGI (reference sequence). Trimming removed 6 bases at V and 4 bases at J, with 15 bases between. The CDR3 has 14 amino acids.

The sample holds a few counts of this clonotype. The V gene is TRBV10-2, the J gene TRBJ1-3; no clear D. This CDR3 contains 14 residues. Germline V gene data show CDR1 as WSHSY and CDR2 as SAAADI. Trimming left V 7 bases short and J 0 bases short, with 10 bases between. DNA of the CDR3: TGCGCCAGCACCCAGTCCTTCTCTGGAAACACCATATATTTT. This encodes CASTQSFSGNTIYF.

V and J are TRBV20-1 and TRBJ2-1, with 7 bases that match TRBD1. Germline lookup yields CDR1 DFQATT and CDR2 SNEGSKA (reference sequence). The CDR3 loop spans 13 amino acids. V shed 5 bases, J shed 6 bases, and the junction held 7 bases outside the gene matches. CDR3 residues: CSAARDSGNEQFF. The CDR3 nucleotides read TGCAGTGCTGCTCGGGACAGCGGCAATGAGCAGTTCTTC.

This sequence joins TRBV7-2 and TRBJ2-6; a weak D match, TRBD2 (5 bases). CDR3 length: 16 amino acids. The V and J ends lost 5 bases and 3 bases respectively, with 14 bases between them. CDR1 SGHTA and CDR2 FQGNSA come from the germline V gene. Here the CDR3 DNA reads TGTGCCAGCAGCCCCAGAGGACTTCGTGGGGCCAACGTCCTGACTTTC. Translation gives CASSPRGLRGANVLTF.

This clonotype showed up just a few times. The CDR3 DNA follows: TGTGCCAGCAGCGTAGATTCGGGGTCACCCCTCCACTTT. This encodes CASSVDSGSPLHF. J is TRBJ1-6 and V is TRBV9; no clear D. This CDR3 comprises 13 residues. CDR1 and CDR2 (germline): SGDLS, YYNGEE. Trimming stripped 0 bases from V and 10 bases from J, with 8 bases between. The complete variable domain, with remaining parts taken from reference TRBV9 and TRBJ1-6, reads DSGVTQTPKHLITATGQRVTLRCSPRSGDLSVYWYQQSLDQGLQFLIQYYNGEERAKGNILERFSAQQFPDLHSELNLSSLELGDSALYFCASSVDSGSPLHFGNGTRLTVT.

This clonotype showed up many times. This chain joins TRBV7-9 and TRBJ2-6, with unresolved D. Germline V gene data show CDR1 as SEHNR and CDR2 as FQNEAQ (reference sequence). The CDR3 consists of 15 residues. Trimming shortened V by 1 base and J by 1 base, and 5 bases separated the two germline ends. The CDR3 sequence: CASSLEASGANVLTF. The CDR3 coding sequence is TGTGCCAGCAGCTTAGAAGCGTCTGGGGCCAACGTCCTGACTTTC. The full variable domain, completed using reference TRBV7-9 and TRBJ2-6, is DTGVSQNPRHKITKRGQNVTFRCDPISEHNRLYWYRQTLGQGPEFLTYFQNEAQLEKSRLLSDRFSAERPKGSFSTLEIQRTEQGDSAMYLCASSLEASGANVLTFGAGSRLTVL.

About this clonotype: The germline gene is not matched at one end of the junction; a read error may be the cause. CDR3 bases: TGTGCCAGCAGTTCTGGCGTTACACGACGCACTGAAGCTTTCTTT. This gives the protein CASSSGVTRRTEAFF. The chain employs TRBV10-3 and TRBJ1-1; D remains ambiguous. CDR3 length: 15 residues. CDR1 is ENHRY and CDR2 is SYGVKD in the germline V gene.

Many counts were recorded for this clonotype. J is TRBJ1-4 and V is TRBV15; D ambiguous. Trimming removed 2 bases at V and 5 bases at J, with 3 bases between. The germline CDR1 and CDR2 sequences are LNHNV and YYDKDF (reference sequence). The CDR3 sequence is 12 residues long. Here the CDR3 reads CATSRRNEKLFF. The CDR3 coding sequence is TGTGCCACCAGCAGAAGAAATGAAAAACTGTTTTTT.

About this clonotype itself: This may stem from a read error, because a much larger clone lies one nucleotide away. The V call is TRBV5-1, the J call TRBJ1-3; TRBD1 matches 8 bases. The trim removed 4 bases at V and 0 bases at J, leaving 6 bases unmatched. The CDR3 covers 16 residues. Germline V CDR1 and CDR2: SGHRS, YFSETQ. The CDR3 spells CASSPRQGTSGNTIYF. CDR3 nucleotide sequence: TGCGCCAGCAGCCCCCGACAGGGGACCTCTGGAAACACCATATATTTT.

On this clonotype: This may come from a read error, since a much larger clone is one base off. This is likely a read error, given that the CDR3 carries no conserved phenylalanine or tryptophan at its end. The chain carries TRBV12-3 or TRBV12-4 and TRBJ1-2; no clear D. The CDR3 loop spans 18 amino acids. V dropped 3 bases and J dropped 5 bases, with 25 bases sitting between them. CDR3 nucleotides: TGTGCCAGCAGTTTGGGCAGTCCTCCGGAGCCCTTACCATATGGCTACACCCTC. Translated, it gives CASSLGSPPEPLPYGYTL.

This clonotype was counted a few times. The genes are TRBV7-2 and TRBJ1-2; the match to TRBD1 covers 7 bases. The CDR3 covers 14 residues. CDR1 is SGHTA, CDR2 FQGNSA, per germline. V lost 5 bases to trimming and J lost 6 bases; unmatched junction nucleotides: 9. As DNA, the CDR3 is TGTGCCAGCAGCGCAAACAGGGGTAGGGATGGCTACACCTTC. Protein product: CASSANRGRDGYTF.

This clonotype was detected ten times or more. The CDR3 loop reads CASSLGPGRGGQPQHF. The CDR3, as DNA: TGTGCCAGCAGCTTAGGTCCAGGGAGAGGAGGTCAGCCCCAGCATTTT. This chain links TRBV7-2 with TRBJ1-5; D may be TRBD1 (5 bases). Trimming took 1 base from V and 6 from J, leaving 16 bases between them. The CDR3 contains 16 residues. The germline V gene has CDR1 SGHTA and CDR2 FQGNSA.

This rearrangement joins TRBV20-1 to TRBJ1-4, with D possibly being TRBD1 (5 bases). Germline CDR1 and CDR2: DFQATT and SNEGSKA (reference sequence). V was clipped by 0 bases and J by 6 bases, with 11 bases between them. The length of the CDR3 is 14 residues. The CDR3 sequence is CSARDRGMDEKLFF. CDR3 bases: TGCAGTGCTAGAGACCGGGGCATGGATGAAAAACTGTTTTTT.

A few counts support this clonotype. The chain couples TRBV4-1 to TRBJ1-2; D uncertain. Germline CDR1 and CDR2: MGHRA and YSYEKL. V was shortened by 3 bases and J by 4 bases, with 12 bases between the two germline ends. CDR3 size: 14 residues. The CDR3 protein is CASSHELGLYGYTF. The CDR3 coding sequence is TGCGCCAGCAGCCATGAATTGGGCCTCTATGGCTACACCTTC.

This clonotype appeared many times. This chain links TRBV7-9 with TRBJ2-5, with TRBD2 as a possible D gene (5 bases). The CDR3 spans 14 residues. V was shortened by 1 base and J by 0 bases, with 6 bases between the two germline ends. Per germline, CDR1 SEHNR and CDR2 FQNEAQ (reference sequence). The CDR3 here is CASSLETNQETQYF. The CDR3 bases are TGTGCCAGCAGCTTAGAGACTAACCAAGAGACCCAGTACTTC.

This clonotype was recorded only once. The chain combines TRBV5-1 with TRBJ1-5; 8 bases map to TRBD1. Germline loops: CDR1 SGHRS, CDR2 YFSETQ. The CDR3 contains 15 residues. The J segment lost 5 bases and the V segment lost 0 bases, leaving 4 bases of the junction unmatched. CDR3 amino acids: CASSLGGTGDQPQHF. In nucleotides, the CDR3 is TGCGCCAGCAGCTTGGGCGGGACAGGAGATCAGCCCCAGCATTTT.

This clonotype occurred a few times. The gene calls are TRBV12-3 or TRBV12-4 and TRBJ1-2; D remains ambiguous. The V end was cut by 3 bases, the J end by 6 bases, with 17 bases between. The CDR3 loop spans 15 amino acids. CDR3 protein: CASSLLGQNTDGYTF. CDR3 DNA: TGTGCCAGCAGTTTGCTGGGCCAAAACACGGATGGCTACACCTTC.

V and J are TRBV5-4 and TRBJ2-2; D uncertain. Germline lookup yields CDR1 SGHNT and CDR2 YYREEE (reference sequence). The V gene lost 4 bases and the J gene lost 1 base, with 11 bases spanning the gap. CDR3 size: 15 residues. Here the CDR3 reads CASSPPRGNTGELFF. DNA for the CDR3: TGTGCCAGCAGCCCCCCGCGAGGGAACACCGGGGAGCTGTTTTTT.

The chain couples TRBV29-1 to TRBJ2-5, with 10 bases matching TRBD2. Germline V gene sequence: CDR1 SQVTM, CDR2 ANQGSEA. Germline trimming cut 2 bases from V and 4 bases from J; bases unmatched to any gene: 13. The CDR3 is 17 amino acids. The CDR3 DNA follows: TGCAGCGTTGAATACCGAGACATAGCGGGAGGCCTAGAGACCCAGTACTTC. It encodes CSVEYRDIAGGLETQYF.

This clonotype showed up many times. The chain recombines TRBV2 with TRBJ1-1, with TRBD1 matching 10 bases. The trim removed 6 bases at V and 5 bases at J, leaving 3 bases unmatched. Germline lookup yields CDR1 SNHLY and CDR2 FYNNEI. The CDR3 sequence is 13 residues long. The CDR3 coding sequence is TGTGCCAGCAGGGACAGGGGGAGGACTGAAGCTTTCTTT. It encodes CASRDRGRTEAFF.

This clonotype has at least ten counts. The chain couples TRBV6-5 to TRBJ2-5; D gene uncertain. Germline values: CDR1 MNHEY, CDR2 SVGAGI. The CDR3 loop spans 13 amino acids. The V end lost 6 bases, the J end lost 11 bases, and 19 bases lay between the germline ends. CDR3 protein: CASSRRPDLGQYF. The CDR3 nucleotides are TGTGCCAGCAGCCGCCGACCTGATTTAGGACAGTACTTC.

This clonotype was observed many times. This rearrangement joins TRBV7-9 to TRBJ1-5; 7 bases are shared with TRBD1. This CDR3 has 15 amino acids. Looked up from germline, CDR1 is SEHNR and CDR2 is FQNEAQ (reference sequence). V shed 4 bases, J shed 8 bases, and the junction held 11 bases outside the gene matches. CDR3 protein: CASSSTGNPVEPQHF. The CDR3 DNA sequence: TGTGCCAGCAGCTCGACAGGGAATCCAGTGGAGCCCCAGCATTTT. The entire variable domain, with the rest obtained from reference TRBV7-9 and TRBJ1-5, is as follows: DTGVSQNPRHKITKRGQNVTFRCDPISEHNRLYWYRQTLGQGPEFLTYFQNEAQLEKSRLLSDRFSAERPKGSFSTLEIQRTEQGDSAMYLCASSSTGNPVEPQHFGDGTRLSIL.

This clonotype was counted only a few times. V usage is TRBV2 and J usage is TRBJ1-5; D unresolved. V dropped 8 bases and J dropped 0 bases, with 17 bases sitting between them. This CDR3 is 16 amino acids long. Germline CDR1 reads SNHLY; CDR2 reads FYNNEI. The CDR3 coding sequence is TGTGCCAGCTCACCATCTCCCCAAAGTAGCAATCAGCCCCAGCATTTT. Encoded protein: CASSPSPQSSNQPQHF.

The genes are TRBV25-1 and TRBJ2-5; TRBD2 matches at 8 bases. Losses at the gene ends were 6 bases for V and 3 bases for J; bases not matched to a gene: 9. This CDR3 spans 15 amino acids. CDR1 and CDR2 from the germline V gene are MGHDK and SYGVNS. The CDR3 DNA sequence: TGTGCCAGCAGGGGAGTAGCGGGGTTTGAAGAGACCCAGTACTTC. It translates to CASRGVAGFEETQYF.

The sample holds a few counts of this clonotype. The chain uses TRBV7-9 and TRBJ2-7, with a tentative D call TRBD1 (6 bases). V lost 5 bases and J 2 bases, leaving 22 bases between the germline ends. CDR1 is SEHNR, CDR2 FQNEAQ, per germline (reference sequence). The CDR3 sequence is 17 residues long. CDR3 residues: CASSQETHWDTTYEQYF. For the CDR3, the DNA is TGTGCCAGCAGCCAAGAGACGCACTGGGACACCACCTACGAGCAGTACTTC.

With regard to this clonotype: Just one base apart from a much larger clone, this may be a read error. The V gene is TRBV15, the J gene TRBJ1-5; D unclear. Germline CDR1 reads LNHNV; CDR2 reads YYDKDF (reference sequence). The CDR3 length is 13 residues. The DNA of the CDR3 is TGTGCCACCAACAGAGGAGTCGGACAGCCCCAGCATTTT. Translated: CATNRGVGQPQHF.

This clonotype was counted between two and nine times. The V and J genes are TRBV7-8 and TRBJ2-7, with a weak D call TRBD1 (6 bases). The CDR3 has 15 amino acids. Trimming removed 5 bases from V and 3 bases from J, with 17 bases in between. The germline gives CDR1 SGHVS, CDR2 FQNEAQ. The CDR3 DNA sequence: TGTGCCAGCAGCCGCCGGGACAAGCCTTACTACGAGCAGTACTTC. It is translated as CASSRRDKPYYEQYF.

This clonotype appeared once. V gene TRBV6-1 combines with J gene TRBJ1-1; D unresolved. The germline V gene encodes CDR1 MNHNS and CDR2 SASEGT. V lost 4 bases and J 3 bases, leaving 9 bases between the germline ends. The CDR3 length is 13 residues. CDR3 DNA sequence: TGTGCCAGCAGTGCACTCAGCTACACTGAAGCTTTCTTT. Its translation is CASSALSYTEAFF.

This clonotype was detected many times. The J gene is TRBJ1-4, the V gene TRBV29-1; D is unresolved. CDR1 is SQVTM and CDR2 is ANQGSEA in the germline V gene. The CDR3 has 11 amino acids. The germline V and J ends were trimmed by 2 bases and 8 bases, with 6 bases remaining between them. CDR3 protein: CSVESGEKLFF. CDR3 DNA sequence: TGCAGCGTTGAATCGGGAGAAAAACTGTTTTTT. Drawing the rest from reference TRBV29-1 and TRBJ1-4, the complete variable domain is SAVISQKPSRDICQRGTSLTIQCQVDSQVTMMFWYRQQPGQSLTLIATANQGSEATYESGFVIDKFPISRPNLTFSTLTVSNMSPEDSSIYLCSVESGEKLFFGSGTQLSVL.